The clone carrying this TCR beta chain was observed a single time. This sample was taken from a study of shared clonotypes between healthy human individuals. CDR3 size: 16 residues. Trimming removed 1 base from V and 5 bases from J; junction bases left unmatched: 9. CDR1 and CDR2 from the germline V gene are SGHNT and YYREEE (reference sequence). TCRdb's copy holds only in-frame clones and misses some; the assay was immunoSEQ multiplex PCR. This repertoire shows around 1.9 million clones, over 85% found once; its top ten account for over 1.5%. CD45RO-negative CD8 cells positively selected for CCR7 made up the naive population, which excluded terminally differentiated effector memory CD45RA+ cells.

Sequences were obtained from naive CD8+ T cells from PBMCs. V gene TRBV5-4 combines with J gene TRBJ1-2; 9 bases agree with TRBD1. The clonotype was recovered from a man aged 18 to 35 in good health. Some clones in this sample may be carry-over from other donors' samples. CDR3 DNA: TGTGCCAGCAGCTTGTTAGGGGGACAGGGTTGGTATGGCTACACCTTC. Translation gives CASSLLGGQGWYGYTF.